This is a list of T cell receptor beta chains from one sample in a study of molecular identifiers for immune sequencing clone quantification. TCRdb called the PCR reads again in MiXCR, with one record for every CDR3 protein. This table has around 82,000 distinct CDR3 sequences, roughly 19% appearing once. Sequenced sample: naive CD8+ T cells from blood, with Jurkat cell RNA spiked in. The source of these receptors is a human donor in good health. Some libraries in this study had Jurkat cell RNA spiked in. Both conserved end residues are part of each CDR3. Each record gives: clone size, J gene, V gene, D gene, CDR3 protein, CDR3 DNA. The D gene is left open where the match is weak. Some rows have no size entry. The others give once, few or many, or a class for an expanded clone.

size: many; J: TRBJ2-7; V: TRBV5-6; D: .; CDR3: CASSFPGPSYEQYF; DNA: TGTGCCAGCAGCTTCCCGGGCCCTTCCTACGAGCAGTACTTC
size: many; J: TRBJ2-7; V: TRBV6-6; D: .; CDR3: CASSSGYYEQYF; DNA: TGTGCCAGCTCGTCGGGATACTACGAGCAGTACTTC
size: many; J: TRBJ2-3; V: TRBV6-5; D: TRBD2; CDR3: CASGMTSGLTDTQYF; DNA: TGTGCCAGCGGGATGACTAGCGGGCTCACAGATACGCAGTATTTT
size: many; J: TRBJ2-5; V: TRBV28; D: TRBD2; CDR3: CASRFPGGLETQYF; DNA: TGTGCCAGCAGATTTCCGGGGGGTTTGGAGACCCAGTACTTC
size: many; J: TRBJ2-1; V: TRBV6-5; D: TRBD2; CDR3: CASSPVAGSYNEQFF; DNA: TGTGCCAGCAGTCCAGTAGCGGGCTCCTACAATGAGCAGTTCTTC
size: many; J: TRBJ2-3; V: TRBV7-6; D: .; CDR3: CASSDVTDTQYF; DNA: TGTGCCAGCAGCGATGTCACAGATACGCAGTATTTT
size: many; J: TRBJ2-1; V: TRBV12-3/TRBV12-4; D: TRBD2; CDR3: CASSLPRGLAGQEQFF; DNA: TGTGCCAGCAGTTTACCGCGGGGACTAGCGGGGCAAGAGCAGTTCTTC
size: many; J: TRBJ2-3; V: TRBV6-6; D: TRBD2; CDR3: CASTLSGLAGDTDTQYF; DNA: TGTGCCAGCACCCTGAGCGGCCTAGCGGGAGACACAGATACGCAGTATTTT
size: many; J: TRBJ2-5; V: TRBV14; D: .; CDR3: CASSRGVRDEDQYF; DNA: TGTGCCAGCAGCCGCGGGGTACGAGACGAGGACCAGTACTTC
size: .; J: TRBJ2-1; V: TRBV12-3/TRBV12-4; D: .; CDR3: CASTPLVNNEQFF; DNA: TGTGCCAGCACCCCGTTGGTGAACAATGAGCAGTTCTTC
size: many; J: TRBJ1-4; V: TRBV29-1; D: .; CDR3: CSISEGNGEKLFF; DNA: TGCAGCATATCGGAGGGAAACGGTGAAAAACTGTTTTTT
size: many; J: TRBJ2-7; V: TRBV19; D: TRBD1; CDR3: CASATGGSATEQYF; DNA: TGTGCCAGTGCCACAGGGGGCTCAGCTACTGAGCAGTACTTC
size: many; J: TRBJ1-2; V: TRBV2; D: TRBD1; CDR3: CASSAPGQGTNYGYTF; DNA: TGTGCCAGCAGTGCCCCGGGACAGGGGACTAACTATGGCTACACCTTC
size: many; J: TRBJ1-1; V: TRBV28; D: .; CDR3: CASSADRLNTEAFF; DNA: TGTGCCAGCAGTGCGGACAGACTGAACACTGAAGCTTTCTTT